The 23 T cell receptor beta chains given below trace back to one sample, sequenced in a study of shared clonotypes between healthy human individuals. TCRdb's copy holds only in-frame clones and misses some; the assay was immunoSEQ multiplex PCR. The sample holds over a million clones; about 75% are singletons and the top ten take roughly 1.4%. The material sequenced was memory CD4+ T cells sorted from blood. The subset is: CD45RA-negative fraction. These receptors came from a man aged 18-30 years in good health.

The chain is built from TRBV11-2 and TRBJ1-2, with 7 bases fitting TRBD1. The trim removed 6 bases at V and 2 bases at J, leaving 3 bases unmatched. In germline, CDR1 is SGHAT, CDR2 FQNNGV. The CDR3 runs 13 residues. The CDR3 DNA is TGTGCCAGCAGGACGACAGGGAACTATGGCTACACCTTC. Protein sequence: CASRTTGNYGYTF.

CDR3 in amino acids: CASSQGPSTMGGSYNSPLHF. The DNA for the CDR3 is TGTGCCAGCAGCCAAGGCCCCTCGACTATGGGGGGGTCCTATAATTCACCCCTCCACTTT. The V and J genes are TRBV14 and TRBJ1-6; the D gene is possibly TRBD1 (5 bases). CDR1 is SGHDN, CDR2 FVKESK, per germline. The CDR3 totals 20 residues. Deletions cut 1 base from V and 1 base from J, with 20 bases between. Looking up the rest from reference TRBV14 and TRBJ1-6 gives the full variable domain: EAGVTQFPSHSVIEKGQTVTLRCDPISGHDNLYWYRRVMGKEIKFLLHFVKESKQDESGMPNNRFLAERTGGTYSTLKVQPAELEDSGVYFCASSQGPSTMGGSYNSPLHFGNGTRLTVT.

The sample holds a few counts of this clone. This sequence joins TRBV7-2 and TRBJ2-7, with a tentative D call TRBD1 (5 bases). Germline-derived CDR1 and CDR2 are SGHTA and FQGNSA. Trimming removed 3 bases at V and 7 bases at J, with 16 bases between. This CDR3 has 14 amino acids. The CDR3 coding sequence is TGTGCCAGCAGCTTGAACCAGGGAATGGGGGAGCAGTACTTC. This encodes CASSLNQGMGEQYF. Variable domain in full (rest from reference TRBV7-2 and TRBJ2-7): GAGVSQSPSNKVTEKGKDVELRCDPISGHTALYWYRQSLGQGLEFLIYFQGNSAPDKSGLPSDRFSAERTGGSVSTLTIQRTQQEDSAVYLCASSLNQGMGEQYFGPGTRLTVT.

The V call is TRBV6-1, the J call TRBJ2-7; no definite D call. This CDR3 comprises 13 residues. V lost 3 bases and J lost 0, with 6 bases in between. CDR1 and CDR2 (germline): MNHNS, SASEGT. The CDR3 region has the DNA TGTGCCAGCAGTGAGAAGGTCTCCTACGAGCAGTACTTC. Its translation is CASSEKVSYEQYF.

The J gene is TRBJ2-1, the V gene TRBV30, with 12 bases identical to TRBD2. Trimming at V came to 1 base and at J to 8 bases, leaving 12 bases not matched to a gene. The CDR3 runs 17 residues. Germline V lookup: CDR1 GTSNPN, CDR2 SVGIG (reference sequence). CDR3 sequence (DNA): TGTGCCTGGAGTGCGACCCTGACTAGCGGGAGCTGGGATGAGCAGTTCTTC. It yields the protein CAWSATLTSGSWDEQFF.

J is TRBJ1-6 and V is TRBV11-2; a weak D match, TRBD1 (5 bases). V was pared by 2 bases and J by 9 bases, with 14 bases between. CDR3 length: 15 residues. Germline V gene lookup returns CDR1 SGHAT and CDR2 FQNNGV. CDR3 nucleotides: TGTGCCAGCAGCTTATTAGAGGCAGGGCGTTCACCCCTCCACTTT. This sequence encodes CASSLLEAGRSPLHF.

This chain uses TRBV19 with TRBJ2-3, with 7 positions matching TRBD2. The trim removed 5 bases at V and 2 bases at J, leaving 4 bases unmatched. The CDR3 contains 14 residues. Germline V gene lookup returns CDR1 LNHDA and CDR2 SQIVND (reference sequence). The CDR3 reads CASSGREITDTQYF. In DNA, the CDR3 is TGTGCCAGTAGTGGGCGGGAGATCACAGATACGCAGTATTTT. Based on the CDR3 plus reference TRBV19 and TRBJ2-3, the full variable domain is DGGITQSPKYLFRKEGQNVTLSCEQNLNHDAMYWYRQDPGQGLRLIYYSQIVNDFQKGDIAEGYSVSREKKESFPLTVTSAQKNPTAFYLCASSGREITDTQYFGPGTRLTVL.

This chain links TRBV4-2 with TRBJ1-6; TRBD1 agrees at 7 bases. Looked up from germline, CDR1 is LGHNA and CDR2 is YNFKEQ. The CDR3 is 22 amino acids. The V and J ends lost 4 bases and 0 bases, in that order; junction bases with no gene match: 21. CDR3 coding DNA: TGTGCCAGCAGCCGCTCGGGACAGCTGTCTGGGGCGACTAGCTCCTATAATTCACCCCTCCACTTT. As protein: CASSRSGQLSGATSSYNSPLHF.

V and J are TRBV6-5 and TRBJ1-6; weak D call: TRBD1 (5 bases). The CDR3 is 14 amino acids. The germline gives CDR1 MNHEY, CDR2 SVGAGI. The V and J ends lost 10 bases and 6 bases respectively, with 16 bases between them. CDR3 in amino acids: CAIRQRGTNSPLHF. In DNA form, the CDR3 reads TGTGCCATCCGACAACGGGGGACTAATTCACCCCTCCACTTT.

This sequence joins TRBV5-1 and TRBJ2-5; TRBD1 is a possible D gene (6 bases). The germline V gene has CDR1 SGHRS and CDR2 YFSETQ. The CDR3 totals 16 residues. The V gene lost 1 base and the J gene lost 2 bases, with 15 bases spanning the gap. The CDR3 DNA sequence: TGCGCCAGCAGCTTGAGTACCAGGGGAACTCAAGAGACCCAGTACTTC. Residues: CASSLSTRGTQETQYF.

V and J are TRBV7-9 and TRBJ2-1, with 10 bases identical to TRBD1. J lost 7 bases, V lost 3 bases, and 6 bases had no gene match. Germline V gene data show CDR1 as SEHNR and CDR2 as FQNEAQ (reference sequence). The CDR3 covers 15 residues. The CDR3 DNA follows: TGTGCCAGCAGCTTCGGGACAGGGGATTTTAATGAGCAGTTCTTC. Its protein product is CASSFGTGDFNEQFF.

The chain couples TRBV5-8 to TRBJ2-2; 7 bases map to TRBD2. The germline CDR1 and CDR2 sequences are SGHTS and YDEGEE. V lost 2 bases to trimming and J lost 6 bases; unmatched junction nucleotides: 7. The CDR3 runs 15 residues. CDR3 loop: CASSFAASGAGELFF. In DNA form, the CDR3 reads TGTGCCAGCAGCTTTGCCGCTAGCGGTGCCGGGGAGCTGTTTTTT.

This clone has just one count. The J gene is TRBJ1-1, the V gene TRBV6-5, with 7 positions matching TRBD1. V was pared by 0 bases and J by 5 bases, with 6 bases of the junction left unmatched. CDR3 length equals 15 residues. Germline CDR1 MNHEY, CDR2 SVGAGI. The CDR3 spells CASSYSPRGSTEAFF. CDR3 nucleotide sequence: TGTGCCAGCAGTTACTCCCCCAGGGGGAGTACTGAAGCTTTCTTT.

This chain connects TRBV9 to TRBJ2-2, with TRBD1 identical over 7 bases. The V segment lost 7 bases and the J segment 0 bases; nucleotides outside the gene matches: 0. Germline V lookup: CDR1 SGDLS, CDR2 YYNGEE. This CDR3 has 13 amino acids. CDR3 in amino acids: CASGQANTGELFF. The CDR3 DNA sequence: TGTGCCAGCGGACAGGCGAACACCGGGGAGCTGTTTTTT.

The rearrangement uses TRBV7-2 and TRBJ2-5, with 8 bases aligning to TRBD2. V was pared by 5 bases and J by 1 base, with 12 bases of the junction left unmatched. Germline CDR1 and CDR2: SGHTA and FQGNSA. This CDR3 has 17 amino acids. CDR3 loop: CASSKRASGFLQETQYF. In DNA form, the CDR3 reads TGTGCCAGCAGCAAGAGGGCTAGCGGGTTCCTCCAAGAGACCCAGTACTTC.

This clone has more than one count but fewer than ten. CDR3 amino acids: CSVPGGTMDTEAFF. CDR3 coding DNA: TGCAGCGTGCCAGGGGGGACGATGGACACTGAAGCTTTCTTT. This chain links TRBV29-1 with TRBJ1-1, with 7 bases aligning to TRBD1. The CDR3 contains 14 residues. With 6 bases clipped from V and 3 bases from J, the junction kept 10 bases outside the gene matches. Germline values: CDR1 SQVTM, CDR2 ANQGSEA.

This rearrangement joins TRBV27 to TRBJ2-7; 10 positions agree with TRBD1. V shed 8 bases and J 3 bases; nucleotides not matched to a gene: 4. Germline CDR1 and CDR2: MNHEY and SMNVEV (reference sequence). This CDR3 has 13 residues. Here the CDR3 DNA reads TGTGCCAGCGGAGGGACAGGGGACTACGAGCAGTACTTC. Protein product: CASGGTGDYEQYF.

The chain carries TRBV9 and TRBJ2-5; D possibly corresponds to TRBD1 (5 bases). This CDR3 is built from 14 residues. The V end was cut by 0 bases, the J end by 7 bases, with 13 bases between. In germline, CDR1 is SGDLS, CDR2 YYNGEE. As DNA, the CDR3 is TGTGCCAGCAGCGTAGATAGTCAGGGCGGGACCCAGTACTTC. It yields the protein CASSVDSQGGTQYF.

Here the CDR3 DNA reads TGCGCCAGCAGCCAACTAAGTGGCAATTCACCCCTCCACTTT. It translates to CASSQLSGNSPLHF. The gene calls are TRBV4-1 and TRBJ1-6, with D unclear. The CDR3 is 14 residues long. V lost 2 bases and J 7 bases, leaving 9 bases between the germline ends. From germline, CDR1 is MGHRA and CDR2 YSYEKL.

This chain joins TRBV7-2 and TRBJ2-7; D is perhaps TRBD1 (5 bases). CDR3 length equals 17 residues. V lost 1 base and J lost 0, with 16 bases in between. CDR1 is SGHTA, CDR2 FQGNSA, per germline. In DNA form, the CDR3 reads TGTGCCAGCAGCTTAGGCGGTTTATACAGGAGCTCCTACGAGCAGTACTTC. Translated, it gives CASSLGGLYRSSYEQYF.

The V and J genes are TRBV6-6 and TRBJ2-1; TRBD1 might be the D (6 bases). Germline CDR1 reads MNHNY; CDR2 reads SVGAGI (reference sequence). Deletions cut 7 bases from V and 1 base from J, with 11 bases between. This CDR3 region has 14 residues. As DNA, the CDR3 is TGTGCCAGCAATACCGGGACATCCTACAATGAGCAGTTCTTC. This sequence encodes CASNTGTSYNEQFF.

V usage is TRBV5-5 and J usage is TRBJ1-1; D gene ambiguous. Deletions cut 0 bases from V and 11 bases from J, with 8 bases between. CDR1 and CDR2 from the germline V gene are SGHKS and YYEKEE (reference sequence). The CDR3 length is 11 residues. Here the CDR3 reads CASSLVGEAFF. The CDR3 DNA reads as TGTGCCAGCAGCTTGGTGGGTGAGGCTTTCTTT.

CDR3 coding DNA: TGTGCCAGTAGTACGCTCTCTTCCGGGACAGCCACAGATACGCAGTATTTT. Amino acid sequence: CASSTLSSGTATDTQYF. The chain recombines TRBV19 with TRBJ2-3; TRBD1 agrees at 7 bases. V lost 4 bases and J lost 2; bases outside the gene matches: 12. Germline loops: CDR1 LNHDA, CDR2 SQIVND (reference sequence). This CDR3 has 17 residues.